The clone carrying this T cell receptor beta chain came up many times. Its specificity is unknown. Each CDR3 protein is one row after TCRdb ran MiXCR on the reads. This table holds 900,000 to 950,000 distinct CDR3 sequences, approximately 32% found once. This sample was included in a study of T cell repertoires in cytomegalovirus infection. Findings and limits, study-wide: People with CMV and the relevant HLA were identified by cumulative public TCR beta family frequency. The ex vivo response showed dominance by HLA-C-restricted CMV-specific TCR beta clonotypes.

CDR1 MNHEY and CDR2 SVGAGI come from the germline V gene. CDR3 size: 15 residues. V was pared by 7 bases and J by 0 bases, with 15 bases between. The V call is TRBV6-5, the J call TRBJ1-1, with TRBD1 as a possible D gene (6 bases). This receptor was taken from a human donor in good health (CMV status not recorded). Some clones in this sample may be carry-over from other donors' samples. Sequencing was performed on cultured CD8+ T cells from PBMCs, taken from culture after CMV antigen stimulation. The CDR3 coding sequence is TGTGCCAGCACTCCGGGACAACCGGTGAACACTGAAGCTTTCTTT. It specifies CASTPGQPVNTEAFF.